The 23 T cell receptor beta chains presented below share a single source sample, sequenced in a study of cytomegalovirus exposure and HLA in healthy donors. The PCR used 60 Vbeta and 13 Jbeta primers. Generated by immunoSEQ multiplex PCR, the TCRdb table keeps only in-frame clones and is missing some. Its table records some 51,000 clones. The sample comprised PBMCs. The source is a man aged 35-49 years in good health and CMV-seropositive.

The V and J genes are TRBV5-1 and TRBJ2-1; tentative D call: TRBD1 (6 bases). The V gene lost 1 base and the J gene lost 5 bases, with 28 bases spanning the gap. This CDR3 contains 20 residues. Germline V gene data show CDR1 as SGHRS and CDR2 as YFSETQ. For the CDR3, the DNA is TGCGCCAGCAGCTTGCATCCCGGGACAAGGGCTCCAGAAGGGGACAATGAGCAGTTCTTC. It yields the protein CASSLHPGTRAPEGDNEQFF.

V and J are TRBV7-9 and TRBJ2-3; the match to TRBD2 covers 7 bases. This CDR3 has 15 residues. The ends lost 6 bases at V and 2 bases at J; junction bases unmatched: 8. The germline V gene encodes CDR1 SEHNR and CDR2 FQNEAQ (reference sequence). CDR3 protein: CASSGPGLHTDTQYF. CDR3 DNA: TGTGCCAGCAGTGGACCGGGACTACACACAGATACGCAGTATTTT.

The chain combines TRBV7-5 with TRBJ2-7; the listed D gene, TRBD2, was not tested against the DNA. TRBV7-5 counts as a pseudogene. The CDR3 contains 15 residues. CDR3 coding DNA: TGTGCCAGAAGCCATCGGCCCCTGAGGGCCTACGAGCAGTACTTC. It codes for CARSHRPLRAYEQYF.

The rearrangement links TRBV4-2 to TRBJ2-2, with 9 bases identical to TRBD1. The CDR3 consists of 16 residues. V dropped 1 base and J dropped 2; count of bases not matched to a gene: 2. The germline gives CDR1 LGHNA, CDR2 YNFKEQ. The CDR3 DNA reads TGTGCCAGCAGCCAAGGGACAGGGGCTAACACCGGGGAGCTGTTTTTT. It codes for CASSQGTGANTGELFF.

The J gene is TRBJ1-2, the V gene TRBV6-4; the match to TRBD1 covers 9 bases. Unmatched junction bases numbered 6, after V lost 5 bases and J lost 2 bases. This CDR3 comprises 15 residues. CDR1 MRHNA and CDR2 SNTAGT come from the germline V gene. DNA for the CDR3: TGTGCCAGCAGTTCCCGGGGGACAGGGAACTATGGCTACACCTTC. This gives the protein CASSSRGTGNYGYTF.

The CDR3 DNA reads as TGCGCCAGCAGGGAGAAAGGGAGGGGCCCCTACTATGGCTACACCTTC. Translation: CASREKGRGPYYGYTF. V usage is TRBV5-1 and J usage is TRBJ1-2; a possible D gene is TRBD1 (5 bases). This CDR3 has 16 amino acids. CDR1 is SGHRS, CDR2 YFSETQ, per germline. The germline V and J ends were trimmed by 5 bases and 3 bases, with 20 bases remaining between them.

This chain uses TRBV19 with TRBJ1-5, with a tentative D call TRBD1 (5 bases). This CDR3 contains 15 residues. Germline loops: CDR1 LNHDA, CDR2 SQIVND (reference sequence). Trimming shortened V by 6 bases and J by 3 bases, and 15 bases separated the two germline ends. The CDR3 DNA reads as TGTGCCAGTAGGCCAGGGATGGTCGACAATCAGCCCCAGCATTTT. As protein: CASRPGMVDNQPQHF.

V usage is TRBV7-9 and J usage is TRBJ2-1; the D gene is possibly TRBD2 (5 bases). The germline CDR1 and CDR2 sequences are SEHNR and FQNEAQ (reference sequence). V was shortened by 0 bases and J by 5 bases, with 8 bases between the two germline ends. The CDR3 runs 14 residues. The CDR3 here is CASSLASGNNEQFF. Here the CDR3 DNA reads TGTGCCAGCAGCTTAGCGTCCGGGAACAATGAGCAGTTCTTC.

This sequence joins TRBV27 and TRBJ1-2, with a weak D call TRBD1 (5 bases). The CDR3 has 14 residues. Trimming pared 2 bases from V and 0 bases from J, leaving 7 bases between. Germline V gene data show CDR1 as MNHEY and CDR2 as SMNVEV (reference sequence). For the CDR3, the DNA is TGTGCCAGCAGTTTAGGGGGGGCTAACTATGGCTACACCTTC. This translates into CASSLGGANYGYTF.

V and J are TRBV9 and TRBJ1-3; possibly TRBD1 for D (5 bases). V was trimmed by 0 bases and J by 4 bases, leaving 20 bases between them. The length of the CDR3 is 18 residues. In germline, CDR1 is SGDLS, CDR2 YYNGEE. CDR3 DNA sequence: TGTGCCAGCAGCGTAGACCGATGGGGTCGGGGGAAAGGAAACACCATATATTTT. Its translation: CASSVDRWGRGKGNTIYF.

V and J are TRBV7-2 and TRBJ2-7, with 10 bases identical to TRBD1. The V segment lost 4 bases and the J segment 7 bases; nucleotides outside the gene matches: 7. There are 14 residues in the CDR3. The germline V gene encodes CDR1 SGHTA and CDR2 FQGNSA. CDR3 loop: CASSSGQGIGEQYF. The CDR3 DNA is TGTGCCAGCAGCTCGGGACAGGGGATAGGGGAGCAGTACTTC.

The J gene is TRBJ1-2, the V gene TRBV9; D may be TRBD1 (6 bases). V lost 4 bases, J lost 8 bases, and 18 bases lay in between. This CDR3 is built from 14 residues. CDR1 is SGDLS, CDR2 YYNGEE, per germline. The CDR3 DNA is TGTGCCAGCAGCCCCGCGGGCGGGGGGCAGGGCTACACCTTC. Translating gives CASSPAGGGQGYTF.

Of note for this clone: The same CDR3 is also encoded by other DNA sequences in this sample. The CDR3, as DNA: TGTGCCAGCAGCGTAGGAGGAGGAGGCAATCAGCCCCAGCATTTT. This sequence encodes CASSVGGGGNQPQHF. The genes are TRBV9 and TRBJ1-5, with D unresolved. The germline V gene encodes CDR1 SGDLS and CDR2 YYNGEE. Trimming pared 0 bases from V and 2 bases from J, leaving 9 bases between. The CDR3 totals 15 residues.

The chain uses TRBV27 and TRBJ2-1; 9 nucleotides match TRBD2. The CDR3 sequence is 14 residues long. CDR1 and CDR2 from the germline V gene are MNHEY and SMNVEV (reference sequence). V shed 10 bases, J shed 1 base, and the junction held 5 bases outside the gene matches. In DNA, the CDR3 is TGTGCCACCGCAGCGGGAGGTTCCTACAATGAGCAGTTCTTC. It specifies CATAAGGSYNEQFF.

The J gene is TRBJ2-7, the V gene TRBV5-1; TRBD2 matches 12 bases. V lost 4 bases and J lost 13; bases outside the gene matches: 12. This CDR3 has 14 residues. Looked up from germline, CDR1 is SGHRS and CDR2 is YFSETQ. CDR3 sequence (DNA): TGCGCCAGCAGCGGGCAGACTAGCGGGGGACCATTCTACTTC. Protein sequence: CASSGQTSGGPFYF. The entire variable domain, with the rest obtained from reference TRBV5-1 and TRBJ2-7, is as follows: KAGVTQTPRYLIKTRGQQVTLSCSPISGHRSVSWYQQTPGQGLQFLFEYFSETQRNKGNFPGRFSGRQFSNSRSEMNVSTLELGDSALYLCASSGQTSGGPFYFGPGTRLTVT.

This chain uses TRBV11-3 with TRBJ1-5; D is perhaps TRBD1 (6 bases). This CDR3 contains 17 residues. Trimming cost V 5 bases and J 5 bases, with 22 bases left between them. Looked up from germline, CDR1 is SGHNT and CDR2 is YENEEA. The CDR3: CASSRNDRSLVDQPQHF. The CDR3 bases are TGTGCCAGCAGCCGGAACGACAGGTCACTGGTGGATCAGCCCCAGCATTTT.

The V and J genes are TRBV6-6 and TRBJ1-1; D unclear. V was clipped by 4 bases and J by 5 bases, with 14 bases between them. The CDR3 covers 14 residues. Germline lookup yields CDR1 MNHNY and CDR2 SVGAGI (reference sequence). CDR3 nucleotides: TGTGCCAGCAGTTCTTCCCGAGGCCAGACTGAAGCTTTCTTT. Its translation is CASSSSRGQTEAFF.

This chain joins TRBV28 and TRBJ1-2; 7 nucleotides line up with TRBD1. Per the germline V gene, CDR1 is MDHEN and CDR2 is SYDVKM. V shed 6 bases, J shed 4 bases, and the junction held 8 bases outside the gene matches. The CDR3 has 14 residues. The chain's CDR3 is CASSSPQGGYGYTF. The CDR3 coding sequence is TGTGCCAGCAGCAGCCCCCAGGGGGGCTATGGCTACACCTTC.

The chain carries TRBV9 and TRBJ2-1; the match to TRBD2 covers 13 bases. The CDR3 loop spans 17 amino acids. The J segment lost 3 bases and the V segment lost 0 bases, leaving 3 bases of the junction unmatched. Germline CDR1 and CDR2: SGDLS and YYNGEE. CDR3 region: CASSVGLAGGIYNEQFF. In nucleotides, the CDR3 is TGTGCCAGCAGCGTAGGACTAGCGGGAGGAATCTACAATGAGCAGTTCTTC.

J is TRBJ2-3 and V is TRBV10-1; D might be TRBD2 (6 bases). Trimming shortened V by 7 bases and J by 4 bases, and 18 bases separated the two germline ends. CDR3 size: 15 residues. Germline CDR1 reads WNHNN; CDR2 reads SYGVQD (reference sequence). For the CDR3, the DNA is TGCGCCAGCAAACCGGGACTCCAAGCCCCAGATACGCAGTATTTT. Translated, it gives CASKPGLQAPDTQYF.

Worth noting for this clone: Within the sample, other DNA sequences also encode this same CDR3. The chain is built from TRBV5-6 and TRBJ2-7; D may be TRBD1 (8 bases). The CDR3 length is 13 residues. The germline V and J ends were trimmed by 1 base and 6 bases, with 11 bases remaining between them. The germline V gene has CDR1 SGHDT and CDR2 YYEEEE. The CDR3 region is CASSLNRGGEQYF. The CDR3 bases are TGTGCCAGCAGCTTGAACAGGGGGGGCGAGCAGTACTTC.

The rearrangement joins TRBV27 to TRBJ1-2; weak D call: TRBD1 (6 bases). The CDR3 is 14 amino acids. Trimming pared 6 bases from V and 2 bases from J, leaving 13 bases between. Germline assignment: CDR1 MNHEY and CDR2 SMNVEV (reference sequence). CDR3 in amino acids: CASRIPGTNYGYTF. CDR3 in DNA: TGTGCCAGCAGAATCCCCGGGACAAACTATGGCTACACCTTC.

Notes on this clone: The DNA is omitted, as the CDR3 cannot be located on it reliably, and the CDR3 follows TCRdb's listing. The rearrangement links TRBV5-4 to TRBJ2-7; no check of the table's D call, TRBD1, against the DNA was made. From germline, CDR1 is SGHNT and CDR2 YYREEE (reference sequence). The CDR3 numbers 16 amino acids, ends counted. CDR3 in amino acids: CASSFGPGLFAYEQYF.